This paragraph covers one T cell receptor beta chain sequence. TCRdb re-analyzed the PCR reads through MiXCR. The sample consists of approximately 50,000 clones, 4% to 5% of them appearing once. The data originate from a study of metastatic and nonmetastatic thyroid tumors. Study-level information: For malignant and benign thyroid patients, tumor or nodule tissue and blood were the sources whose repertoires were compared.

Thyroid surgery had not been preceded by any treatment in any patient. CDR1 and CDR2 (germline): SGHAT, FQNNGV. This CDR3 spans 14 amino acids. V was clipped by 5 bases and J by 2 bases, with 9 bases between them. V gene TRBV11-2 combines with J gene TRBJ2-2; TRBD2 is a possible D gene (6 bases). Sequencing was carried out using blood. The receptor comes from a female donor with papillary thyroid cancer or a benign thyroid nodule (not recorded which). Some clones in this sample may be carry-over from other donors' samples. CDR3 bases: TGTGCCAGCAGCCCGGGACTCAACACCGGGGAGCTGTTTTTT. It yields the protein CASSPGLNTGELFF.